Listed below are T cell receptor beta chains from one sample, sequenced in a study of glioma-infiltrating T cells after dendritic cell vaccination. The repertoire was sequenced with immunoSEQ multiplex PCR; TCRdb's copy has only in-frame clones and lacks some. The sample comprises about 65,000 clones, approximately 89% of which are singletons, and under 14% rests with the top ten. The starting material was blood, obtained after dendritic cell vaccination. Source of these receptors: a human donor with glioblastoma. Each CDR3 is given with its conserved first and last residue. D genes are given only for firm matches. Clone size is not always given. Where it is, it says once, few, many or a class for expanded clones.

v_gene	j_gene	d_gene	abundance	CDR3aa	CDR3nt
TRBV6-5	TRBJ1-1	-	-	CASSYSIGQGGTEAFF	TGTGCCAGCAGTTACTCGATCGGCCAGGGTGGCACTGAAGCTTTCTTT
TRBV5-1	TRBJ2-3	TRBD2	few	CASSLEGGGNQLGTDTQYF	TGCGCCAGCAGCTTGGAGGGCGGGGGGAACCAACTAGGCACAGATACGCAGTATTTT
TRBV6-5	TRBJ2-7	TRBD1	-	CASIEGQGASYEQYF	TGTGCCAGCATCGAGGGACAGGGGGCTTCCTACGAGCAGTACTTC
TRBV7-3	TRBJ2-5	TRBD2	-	CASSLRGTSGQETQYF	TGTGCCAGCAGCTTACGAGGGACTAGCGGCCAAGAGACCCAGTACTTC
TRBV4-2	TRBJ2-2	TRBD2	-	CASSVWTSGNTGELFF	TGTGCCAGCAGCGTCTGGACTAGCGGGAACACCGGGGAGCTGTTTTTT
TRBV30	TRBJ2-3	TRBD2	-	CAWSVRSGSRDTQYF	TGTGCCTGGAGTGTACGGAGCGGGAGTAGAGATACGCAGTATTTT
TRBV18	TRBJ1-1	TRBD1	-	CASSPLDRGGTEAFF	TGTGCCAGCTCACCCCTGGACAGGGGAGGAACTGAAGCTTTCTTT
TRBV5-4	TRBJ2-1	-	-	CASSRRATTSYNEQFF	TGTGCCAGCAGCCGCCGAGCAACTACTTCGTACAATGAGCAGTTCTTC
TRBV12-5	TRBJ2-5	TRBD1	-	CASGTGTAQETQYF	TGTGCTAGTGGTACTGGGACAGCTCAAGAGACCCAGTACTTC
TRBV9	TRBJ1-4	-	-	CASSPQAALSEKLFF	TGTGCCAGCAGCCCACAGGCAGCGCTTTCGGAAAAACTGTTTTTT
TRBV2	TRBJ1-4	TRBD1	-	CASSVVDRGSGEKLFF	TGTGCCAGCAGTGTAGTGGACAGGGGTAGCGGTGAAAAACTGTTTTTT
TRBV19	TRBJ2-3	TRBD2	-	CASSTGLAATDTQYF	TGTGCCAGTAGTACCGGACTAGCGGCCACAGATACGCAGTATTTT
TRBV5-1	TRBJ1-1	TRBD1	-	CASSPSPGTGKKAFF	TGCGCCAGCAGCCCTAGTCCCGGGACAGGAAAAAAAGCTTTCTTT
TRBV15	TRBJ1-2	-	-	CATSRQQGYGYTF	TGTGCCACCAGCAGACAACAGGGCTATGGCTACACCTTC
TRBV6-1	TRBJ1-1	TRBD1	-	CASFWTGLNTEAFF	TGTGCCAGCTTCTGGACAGGGTTGAACACTGAAGCTTTCTTT
TRBV7-9	TRBJ1-3	-	-	CASSLARLVGNTIYF	TGTGCCAGCAGCTTAGCGAGGCTGGTTGGAAACACCATATATTTT
TRBV19	TRBJ1-6	-	-	CASTPAGGAAYNSPLHF	TGTGCCAGTACCCCCGCGGGGGGGGCGGCCTATAATTCACCCCTCCACTTT
TRBV19	TRBJ2-1	TRBD2	-	CASSILRTSGGIGNEQFF	TGTGCCAGTAGTATCCTGAGGACTAGCGGGGGGATTGGCAATGAGCAGTTCTTC
TRBV27	TRBJ1-1	-	few	CASSLSKGTEAFF	TGTGCCAGCAGTTTATCGAAGGGGACTGAAGCTTTCTTT
TRBV5-1	TRBJ2-3	-	-	CASSLAQITDTQYF	TGCGCCAGCAGCTTGGCCCAGATCACAGATACGCAGTATTTT
TRBV27	TRBJ1-2	-	-	CASSPRDVGGYGYTF	TGTGCCAGCAGTCCAAGGGACGTCGGGGGCTATGGCTACACCTTC
TRBV11-2	TRBJ2-3	TRBD1	-	CASRPWTGISTDTQYF	TGTGCCAGCAGACCCTGGACAGGAATAAGCACAGATACGCAGTATTTT
TRBV9	TRBJ2-2	-	-	CASSVVQNTGELFF	TGTGCCAGCAGCGTAGTACAGAACACCGGGGAGCTGTTTTTT
TRBV6-5	TRBJ1-1	-	few	CASSLSGRGGEAFF	TGTGCCAGCAGTCTCTCCGGAAGGGGGGGTGAAGCTTTCTTT
TRBV30	TRBJ1-4	TRBD1	once	CAWSHPGQGLKLFF	TGTGCCTGGAGCCATCCGGGACAGGGGTTAAAACTGTTTTTT
TRBV30	TRBJ1-5	TRBD1	-	CAWSPHGTVNQPQHF	TGTGCCTGGAGTCCCCACGGGACAGTTAACCAGCCCCAGCATTTT
TRBV5-1	TRBJ2-7	TRBD1	-	CASSHLSGQGAHEQYF	TGCGCCAGCAGCCATCTTAGTGGACAGGGTGCCCACGAGCAGTACTTC
TRBV4-2	TRBJ2-5	TRBD2	-	CASSQVGTSGGEWEGETQYF	TGTGCCAGCAGCCAAGTAGGGACTAGCGGGGGGGAGTGGGAGGGAGAGACCCAGTACTTC
TRBV19	TRBJ1-5	-	-	CASSRLMEGSNQPQHF	TGTGCCAGTAGCCGTCTTATGGAGGGAAGCAATCAGCCCCAGCATTTT
TRBV7-9	TRBJ2-4	-	-	CASSPDRLIAKNIQYF	TGTGCCAGCAGCCCGGACAGATTAATAGCCAAAAACATTCAGTACTTC
TRBV29-1	TRBJ1-1	-	-	CSVAPGDSGTEAFF	TGCAGCGTTGCCCCGGGAGACAGCGGGACTGAAGCTTTCTTT
TRBV4-3	TRBJ2-2	TRBD1	once	CASSQDRTGVYSTGELFF	TGCGCCAGCAGCCAAGATCGGACAGGGGTCTATAGCACCGGGGAGCTGTTTTTT
TRBV29-1	TRBJ2-1	-	-	CSAWGVSEQFF	TGCAGCGCATGGGGCGTAAGTGAGCAGTTCTTC